Below are 25 T cell receptor beta chains sequenced from a single sample in a study of blood T cells in healthy people across ages. PCR was performed a second time for roughly 7 to 12 cycles using a sample-barcoded 5' primer and a J-beta primer mix. TCRdb reprocessed the 5' RACE reads with MiXCR, giving one entry per CDR3 protein. The sample records about 780,000 distinct CDR3 sequences, about 26% being singletons. The data were also submitted as part of a second study, on T cells of mothers and their children.

Sequenced: blood. The receptors shown here come from a boy between 10 and 17 years old in good health.

This clonotype was counted between two and nine times. The CDR3 spells CSVWESYGYTF. The CDR3 DNA follows: TGCAGTGTCTGGGAAAGCTATGGCTACACCTTC. V usage is TRBV20-1 and J usage is TRBJ1-2; unclear D gene. This CDR3 is built from 11 residues. V lost 7 bases, J lost 4 bases, and 10 bases lay in between. Germline CDR1 and CDR2: DFQATT and SNEGSKA (reference sequence).

This clonotype has more than one count but fewer than ten. V gene TRBV20-1 combines with J gene TRBJ1-2; D not resolved. Germline lookup yields CDR1 DFQATT and CDR2 SNEGSKA (reference sequence). The germline V and J ends were trimmed by 3 bases and 6 bases, with 8 bases remaining between them. The CDR3 has 11 residues. This CDR3 reads CSARSGNGYTF. In DNA form, the CDR3 reads TGCAGTGCTAGGTCCGGGAATGGCTACACCTTC.

The chain uses TRBV2 and TRBJ1-5; D unresolved. Germline V gene data show CDR1 as SNHLY and CDR2 as FYNNEI. Trimming stripped 4 bases from V and 4 bases from J, with 11 bases between. The CDR3 is 14 residues long. The CDR3, as DNA: TGTGCCAGCAGTGGGAGGGCGGGGAATCAGCCCCAGCATTTT. Amino acids: CASSGRAGNQPQHF.

The chain has TRBV6-1 and TRBJ2-7; tentative D call: TRBD2 (5 bases). Trimming took off 4 bases at V and 1 base at J, with 14 bases between the two ends. The CDR3 contains 15 residues. Germline CDR1 MNHNS, CDR2 SASEGT. The CDR3 DNA reads TGTGCCAGCAGTGCGCGGACTTACTCGTCCTACGAGCAGTACTTC. It yields the protein CASSARTYSSYEQYF.

The V gene is TRBV7-6, the J gene TRBJ2-5; a possible D gene is TRBD2 (7 bases). The germline V gene has CDR1 SGHVS and CDR2 FNYEAQ. This CDR3 spans 15 amino acids. V lost 4 bases, J lost 6 bases, and 18 bases lay in between. The CDR3 loop reads CASSWGASGAKTQYF. The CDR3 bases are TGTGCCAGCAGCTGGGGGGCCAGCGGGGCGAAGACCCAGTACTTC.

The chain recombines TRBV10-3 with TRBJ2-5; 8 nucleotides align to TRBD2. J lost 0 bases, V lost 0 bases, and 3 bases had no gene match. Germline V gene sequence: CDR1 ENHRY, CDR2 SYGVKD. This CDR3 comprises 16 residues. The CDR3 region is CAISESSGGDQETQYF. The CDR3 nucleotides read TGTGCCATCAGTGAGTCAAGCGGGGGAGACCAAGAGACCCAGTACTTC.

The chain employs TRBV3-1 and TRBJ2-5, with D tentatively TRBD2 (5 bases). V was shortened by 6 bases and J by 5 bases, with 16 bases between the two germline ends. This CDR3 spans 14 amino acids. The germline CDR1 and CDR2 sequences are LGHDT and YNNKEL (reference sequence). The CDR3 sequence is CASSPFGRGETQYF. CDR3 DNA sequence: TGTGCCAGCAGTCCCTTCGGGCGAGGGGAGACCCAGTACTTC.

This clonotype showed up just a few times. The chain recombines TRBV7-9 with TRBJ1-2; 7 bases are a match to TRBD1. Per the germline V gene, CDR1 is SEHNR and CDR2 is FQNEAQ (reference sequence). V shed 5 bases and J 0 bases; nucleotides not matched to a gene: 15. CDR3 length equals 18 residues. The CDR3 loop is CASSPRRDSLYTNYGYTF. CDR3 coding DNA: TGTGCCAGCAGCCCTCGCCGGGACAGCCTGTATACTAACTATGGCTACACCTTC.

This clonotype was recorded a few times. The CDR3 bases are TGTGCCAGCAGTGCGTTGGGAGACATTCAAGAGACCCAGTACTTC. Translation gives CASSALGDIQETQYF. The V gene is TRBV25-1, the J gene TRBJ2-5, with D perhaps TRBD2 (5 bases). The length of the CDR3 is 15 residues. Looked up from germline, CDR1 is MGHDK and CDR2 is SYGVNS. Trimming pared 4 bases from V and 2 bases from J, leaving 14 bases between.

In nucleotides, the CDR3 is TGTGCCAGCAGCGCCCACGGACTCCAAGAGACCCAGTACTTC. The encoded protein is CASSAHGLQETQYF. This chain links TRBV6-5 with TRBJ2-5; possibly TRBD2 for D (5 bases). V was pared by 6 bases and J by 1 base, with 12 bases between. This CDR3 contains 14 residues. The V gene's germline CDR1 is MNHEY and CDR2 SVGAGI.

For this clonotype: Without the conserved terminal phenylalanine or tryptophan, this CDR3 likely stems from a read error. This sequence joins TRBV12-3 or TRBV12-4 and TRBJ2-3; D uncertain. Between the trimmed V and J ends, which lost 3 bases and 4 bases, there was a span of 23 bases. The length of the CDR3 is 18 residues. CDR3 in DNA: TGTGCCAGCAGTTTCACATTGGCAAGGAGAGAGCGAGCAGATACGCAGTATTCT. Its protein product is CASSFTLARRERADTQYS.

This clonotype was recorded once. The chain is built from TRBV5-1 and TRBJ2-2, with D perhaps TRBD2 (6 bases). The CDR3 totals 15 residues. Germline V gene data show CDR1 as SGHRS and CDR2 as YFSETQ. V lost 2 bases to trimming and J lost 4 bases, with 12 bases between them. The CDR3 reads CASSLGGAGTGELFF. The DNA for the CDR3 is TGCGCCAGCAGCTTAGGAGGGGCAGGCACCGGGGAGCTGTTTTTT.

In its sample, this clonotype was seen a few times. This chain links TRBV20-1 with TRBJ2-7; the match to TRBD1 covers 7 bases. Germline V gives CDR1 DFQATT, CDR2 SNEGSKA (reference sequence). The CDR3 runs 10 residues. CDR3 bases: TGCAACCGGGACAGCTACGAGCAGTACTTC. Its translation: CNRDSYEQYF.

The CDR3 coding sequence is TGTGCCAGCAGTTTATTTGGGGATCTCTCCTACGAGCAGTACTTC. Translation: CASSLFGDLSYEQYF. The chain employs TRBV12-3 or TRBV12-4 and TRBJ2-7; no definite D call. Trimming left V 2 bases short and J 0 bases short, with 11 bases between. The CDR3 extends over 15 amino acids.

This clonotype was seen a few times. This chain uses TRBV20-1 with TRBJ1-6, with D tentatively TRBD1 (5 bases). The CDR3 sequence is 17 residues long. CDR1 DFQATT and CDR2 SNEGSKA come from the germline V gene (reference sequence). Trimming removed 0 bases at V and 0 bases at J, with 12 bases between. The CDR3 reads CSARDVKGNSYNSPLHF. CDR3 nucleotides: TGCAGTGCTAGAGATGTGAAGGGGAACTCCTATAATTCACCCCTCCACTTT.

The rearrangement links TRBV5-1 to TRBJ2-1; D gene ambiguous. The CDR3 covers 12 residues. Germline loops: CDR1 SGHRS, CDR2 YFSETQ. The V and J ends lost 1 base and 8 bases respectively, with 7 bases between them. The CDR3 DNA follows: TGCGCCAGCAGCTTGACGTTCGATGAGCAGTTCTTC. It specifies CASSLTFDEQFF.

This clonotype was observed a few times. The rearrangement links TRBV20-1 to TRBJ1-3; no reliable D call. The V and J ends lost 5 bases and 4 bases respectively, with 12 bases between them. This CDR3 has 13 amino acids. Per germline, CDR1 DFQATT and CDR2 SNEGSKA (reference sequence). In DNA, the CDR3 is TGCAGTGCTCTCCGTCGAGCCGGAAACACCATATATTTT. Amino acids: CSALRRAGNTIYF.

This clonotype was counted only a few times. V and J are TRBV18 and TRBJ2-5; 8 bases match TRBD1. V lost 6 bases to trimming and J lost 2 bases; unmatched junction nucleotides: 5. The CDR3 consists of 14 residues. Germline CDR1 is KGHSH and CDR2 is LQKENI. CDR3 sequence (DNA): TGTGCCAGCTCTCGGACAGGGAAACAAGAGACCCAGTACTTC. This gives the protein CASSRTGKQETQYF.

This clonotype was seen a handful of times. The chain recombines TRBV28 with TRBJ2-3; 9 positions match TRBD2. Trimming cost V 8 bases and J 0 bases; bases outside gene matches: 9. The CDR3 length is 16 residues. Germline V lookup: CDR1 MDHEN, CDR2 SYDVKM. The CDR3 DNA is TGTGCCAGCTGGCCTAGCGGGGTTAAGAGCACAGATACGCAGTATTTT. The encoded protein is CASWPSGVKSTDTQYF.

In its sample, this clonotype was seen a few times. The J gene is TRBJ2-3, the V gene TRBV7-9; no definite D call. From germline, CDR1 is SEHNR and CDR2 FQNEAQ (reference sequence). The ends were cut back, 5 bases at V and 6 bases at J, with 12 bases in the middle. CDR3 length: 13 residues. CDR3 loop: CASSMTVEDTQYF. DNA of the CDR3: TGTGCCAGCAGCATGACTGTTGAGGATACGCAGTATTTT.

This clonotype has a handful of counts. This chain connects TRBV30 to TRBJ2-1; possibly TRBD2 for D (7 bases). CDR3 length: 12 amino acids. The V end was cut by 6 bases, the J end by 9 bases, with 15 bases between. Germline V lookup: CDR1 GTSNPN, CDR2 SVGIG (reference sequence). As DNA, the CDR3 is TGTGCCTGCCGGGGGGCGCAGGTTGAGCAGTTCTTC. Residues: CACRGAQVEQFF.

This clonotype was counted only a few times. The chain is built from TRBV7-9 and TRBJ1-4; 9 bases match TRBD1. The length of the CDR3 is 14 residues. Germline CDR1 and CDR2: SEHNR and FQNEAQ (reference sequence). Germline trimming cut 5 bases from V and 6 bases from J; bases unmatched to any gene: 4. CDR3 DNA sequence: TGTGCCAGCAGCGACCGGGACAGGGATGAAAAACTGTTTTTT. Protein sequence: CASSDRDRDEKLFF.

This chain links TRBV20-1 with TRBJ2-5; D is undetermined. Trimming took 3 bases from V and 3 from J, leaving 14 bases between them. The CDR3 consists of 14 residues. Germline-derived CDR1 and CDR2 are DFQATT and SNEGSKA (reference sequence). CDR3 DNA: TGCAGTGCTAGGAGGAGAATGAGGAAAGAGACCCAGTACTTC. This gives the protein CSARRRMRKETQYF.

This clonotype was picked up a small number of times. The rearrangement links TRBV12-3 or TRBV12-4 to TRBJ1-1; no definite D call. The CDR3 has 14 amino acids. Trimming cost V 1 base and J 0 bases, with 6 bases left between them. Here the CDR3 reads CASSLGNVNTEAFF. CDR3 nucleotides: TGTGCCAGCAGTTTAGGCAACGTGAACACTGAAGCTTTCTTT.

There are a few counts of this clonotype. The chain uses TRBV20-1 and TRBJ2-7, with 9 bases lining up with TRBD1. The CDR3 sequence is 16 residues long. V lost 2 bases and J lost 3; bases outside the gene matches: 11. Looked up from germline, CDR1 is DFQATT and CDR2 is SNEGSKA (reference sequence). The CDR3 sequence: CSARSLRGQGVYEQYF. The CDR3 DNA is TGCAGTGCTAGATCCTTGAGGGGACAGGGTGTCTACGAGCAGTACTTC.